Listed here are 5 T cell receptor beta chains from one sample, sequenced in a study of CD4+ T cells in melanoma. TCRdb keeps only in-frame clones here, not all; method: immunoSEQ multiplex PCR. The data show approximately 19,000 clones, around 78% seen once. Receptor source: a human donor with melanoma.

The CDR3 DNA sequence: TGCGCCAGCAGCCCGGAGACGGGGCACGGAGGAGATACGCAGTATTTT. Its translation is CASSPETGHGGDTQYF. The gene calls are TRBV5-1 and TRBJ2-3; D could derive from TRBD1 or TRBD2 (5 bases each). Per germline, CDR1 SGHRS and CDR2 YFSETQ. Trimming took 4 bases from V and 5 from J, leaving 20 bases between them. The CDR3 has 16 amino acids. Using reference TRBV5-1 and TRBJ2-3 for the parts outside the CDR3, the full variable domain is KAGVTQTPRYLIKTRGQQVTLSCSPISGHRSVSWYQQTPGQGLQFLFEYFSETQRNKGNFPGRFSGRQFSNSRSEMNVSTLELGDSALYLCASSPETGHGGDTQYFGPGTRLTVL.

This clone was detected once. This sequence joins TRBV25-1 and TRBJ1-1; D is perhaps TRBD1 (5 bases). Germline CDR1 is MGHDK and CDR2 is SYGVNS. Trimming cost V 5 bases and J 3 bases, with 16 bases left between them. The CDR3 runs 15 residues. CDR3 coding DNA: TGTGCCAGCAGTCCTTGGGGCGGGGAGGACACTGAAGCTTTCTTT. Amino acids: CASSPWGGEDTEAFF.

The V and J genes are TRBV7-9 and TRBJ2-5, with D maybe TRBD1 (6 bases). CDR1 and CDR2 (germline): SEHNR, FQNEAQ (reference sequence). Trimming took off 5 bases at V and 1 base at J, with 20 bases between the two ends. The CDR3 spans 17 residues. This chain's CDR3 is CASSDTSHRALQETQYF. DNA for the CDR3: TGTGCCAGCAGCGATACCTCACACAGGGCGCTCCAAGAGACCCAGTACTTC. The full variable domain, with the rest looked up from reference TRBV7-9 and TRBJ2-5, is DTGVSQNPRHKITKRGQNVTFRCDPISEHNRLYWYRQTLGQGPEFLTYFQNEAQLEKSRLLSDRFSAERPKGSFSTLEIQRTEQGDSAMYLCASSDTSHRALQETQYFGPGTRLLVL.

A single count supports this clone. The chain has TRBV6-1 and TRBJ2-7; 8 bases align to TRBD1. The V and J ends lost 5 bases and 4 bases, in that order; junction bases with no gene match: 10. CDR1 MNHNS and CDR2 SASEGT come from the germline V gene. The CDR3 loop spans 15 amino acids. CDR3 bases: TGTGCCAGCAGTTTAGGGGGACAGGCAGTGTACGAGCAGTACTTC. Translated: CASSLGGQAVYEQYF.

Here the CDR3 DNA reads TGTGCCAGCAGTTACGACGGGGGCCTCAATCAGCCCCAGCATTTT. It codes for CASSYDGGLNQPQHF. V and J are TRBV6-5 and TRBJ1-5; tentatively, D is TRBD1 (6 bases). Germline CDR1 MNHEY, CDR2 SVGAGI. V lost 2 bases to trimming and J lost 3 bases, with 11 bases between them. The CDR3 contains 15 residues.